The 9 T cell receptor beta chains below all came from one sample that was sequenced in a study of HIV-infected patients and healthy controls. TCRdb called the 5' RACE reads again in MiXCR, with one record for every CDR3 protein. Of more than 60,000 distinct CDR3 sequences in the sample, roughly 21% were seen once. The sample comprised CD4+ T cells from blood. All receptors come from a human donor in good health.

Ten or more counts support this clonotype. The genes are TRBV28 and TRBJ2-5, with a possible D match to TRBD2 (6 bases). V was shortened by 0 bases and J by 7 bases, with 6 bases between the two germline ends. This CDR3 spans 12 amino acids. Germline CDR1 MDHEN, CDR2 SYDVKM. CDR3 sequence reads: CASSLWRGTQYF. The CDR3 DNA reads TGTGCCAGCAGTTTATGGCGGGGGACCCAGTACTTC.

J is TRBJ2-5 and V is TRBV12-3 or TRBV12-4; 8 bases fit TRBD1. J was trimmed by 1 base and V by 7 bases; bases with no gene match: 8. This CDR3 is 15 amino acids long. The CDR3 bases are TGTGCCAGCACCCTAGGGACAGGAGCCCAAGAGACCCAGTACTTC. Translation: CASTLGTGAQETQYF.

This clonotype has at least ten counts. The CDR3 DNA follows: TGTGCCAGCAGAGACGGGACACGAGGCGGCAATCAGCCCCAGCATTTT. This gives the protein CASRDGTRGGNQPQHF. The genes are TRBV2 and TRBJ1-5, with a possible D match to TRBD1 (6 bases). The germline gives CDR1 SNHLY, CDR2 FYNNEI. Trimming removed 6 bases from V and 2 bases from J, with 17 bases in between. The CDR3 is 16 residues long.

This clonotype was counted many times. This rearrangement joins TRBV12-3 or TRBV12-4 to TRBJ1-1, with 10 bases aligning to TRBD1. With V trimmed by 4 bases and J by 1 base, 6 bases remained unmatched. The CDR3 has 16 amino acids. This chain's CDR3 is CASSYGTGVRNTEAFF. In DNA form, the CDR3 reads TGTGCCAGCAGTTATGGGACAGGGGTTAGGAACACTGAAGCTTTCTTT.

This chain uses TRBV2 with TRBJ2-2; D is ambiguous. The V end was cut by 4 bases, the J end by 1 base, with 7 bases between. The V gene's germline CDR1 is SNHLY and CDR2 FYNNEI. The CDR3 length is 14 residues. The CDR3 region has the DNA TGTGCCAGCAGTGGGAAGGAGAACACCGGGGAGCTGTTTTTT. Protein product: CASSGKENTGELFF.

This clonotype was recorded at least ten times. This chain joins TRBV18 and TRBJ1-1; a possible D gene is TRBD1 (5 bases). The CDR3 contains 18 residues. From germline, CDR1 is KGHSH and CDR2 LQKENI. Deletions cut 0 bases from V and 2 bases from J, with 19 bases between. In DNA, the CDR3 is TGTGCCAGCTCACCACCGGTAGGGGCCAGTCGATCAAACACTGAAGCTTTCTTT. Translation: CASSPPVGASRSNTEAFF. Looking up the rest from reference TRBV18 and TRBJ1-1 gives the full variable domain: NAGVMQNPRHLVRRRGQEARLRCSPMKGHSHVYWYRQLPEEGLKFMVYLQKENIIDESGMPKERFSAEFPKEGPSILRIQQVVRGDSAAYFCASSPPVGASRSNTEAFFGQGTRLTVV.

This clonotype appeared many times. CDR3 bases: TGTGCCAGCAGTCTTCCCGGGACTAGCGGGAGGACCCCCCGGGGTACGCAGTATTTT. Translated: CASSLPGTSGRTPRGTQYF. The genes are TRBV2 and TRBJ2-3; TRBD2 aligns across 15 bases. This CDR3 is built from 19 residues. V dropped 5 bases and J dropped 8; count of bases not matched to a gene: 17. The germline V gene has CDR1 SNHLY and CDR2 FYNNEI.

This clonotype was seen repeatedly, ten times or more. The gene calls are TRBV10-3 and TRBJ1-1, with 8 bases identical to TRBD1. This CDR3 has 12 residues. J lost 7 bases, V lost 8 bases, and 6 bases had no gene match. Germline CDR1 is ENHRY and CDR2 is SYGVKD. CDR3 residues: CAIGDRGDEAFF. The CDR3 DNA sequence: TGTGCCATCGGAGACAGGGGCGATGAAGCTTTCTTT.

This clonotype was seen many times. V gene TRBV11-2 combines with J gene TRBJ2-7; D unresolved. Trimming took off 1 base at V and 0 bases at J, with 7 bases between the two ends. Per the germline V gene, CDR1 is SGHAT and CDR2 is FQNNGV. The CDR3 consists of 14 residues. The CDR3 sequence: CASSLGARSYEQYF. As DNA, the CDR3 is TGTGCCAGCAGCTTAGGGGCCCGCTCCTACGAGCAGTACTTC.